This TCR beta chain was observed in a study of T cell changes during pregnancy in multiple sclerosis. The CDR3 extends over 14 amino acids. The J segment lost 4 bases and the V segment lost 5 bases, leaving 7 bases of the junction unmatched. The germline CDR1 and CDR2 sequences are MNHEY and SMNVEV (reference sequence). Assay: immunoSEQ multiplex PCR; the TCRdb copy retains only in-frame clones and omits some. The profile shows tens of thousands of clones, 85% to 90% of them singletons. By share, this clone counts as medium-sized. The input for sequencing was CD4+ T cells from peripheral blood mononuclear cells, taken in the first trimester of pregnancy. This chain links TRBV27 with TRBJ1-2; the match to TRBD1 covers 7 bases. This TCR came from a female donor with multiple sclerosis, enrolled in a pregnancy study. CDR3 in amino acids: CASSATGLGYGYTF. In DNA, the CDR3 is TGTGCCAGCAGTGCGACAGGGTTGGGCTATGGCTACACCTTC.